This T cell receptor beta chain was sequenced during a study of low-dose radiotherapy and immunotherapy resistance in tumors. At the level of the study: Every 2 weeks, cohort 1 got 0.5 Gy, reaching 6.5 Gy to the planning target volume. Doses delivered to Cohort 2 were 1 Gy per fraction every two weeks, amounting to 13 Gy over 26 weeks.

Alpha- and beta-chain coverage of first-strand cDNA came from TRAV- and TRBV-specific primers. Amplification of TCRs used a constant-region primer and V-primer adapter for about 20 PCR cycles. Using its own MiXCR run on the reads, TCRdb lists one record per CDR3 protein. Of some 13,000 distinct CDR3 sequences detected, 75% appear once; the ten largest clones hold 4.5% to 6%. The J segment lost 3 bases and the V segment lost 7 bases, leaving 2 bases of the junction unmatched. The CDR3 is made up of 13 amino acids. Germline V gene data show CDR1 as SNHLY and CDR2 as FYNNEI. The source of this sequence is a human donor with advanced metastatic prostate, ovarian, gallbladder or colorectal cancer (not recorded which). This table probably holds off-target reads from a library built for another chain. The genes are TRBV2 and TRBJ2-3; 9 bases line up with TRBD1. CDR3 residues: CASTGQGTDTQYF. In DNA, the CDR3 is TGTGCCAGCACCGGACAGGGGACAGATACGCAGTATTTT.